This TCR beta chain comes out of a study of PD-L1 blockade in urothelial cancer. The repertoire was sequenced with immunoSEQ multiplex PCR; TCRdb's copy has only in-frame clones and lacks some. The sample shows some 52,000 clones, 84% of them seen only once. The source is a middle-aged man with urothelial cancer. The sequencing used PBMCs, collected around atezolizumab (anti-PD-L1) treatment.

CDR3: CASNYWNTEAFF. The CDR3 DNA follows: TGTGCCAGTAATTACTGGAACACTGAAGCTTTCTTT. The genes are TRBV19 and TRBJ1-1, with no clear D. The CDR3 covers 12 residues. V was clipped by 7 bases and J by 1 base, with 7 bases between them. Looked up from germline, CDR1 is LNHDA and CDR2 is SQIVND (reference sequence).